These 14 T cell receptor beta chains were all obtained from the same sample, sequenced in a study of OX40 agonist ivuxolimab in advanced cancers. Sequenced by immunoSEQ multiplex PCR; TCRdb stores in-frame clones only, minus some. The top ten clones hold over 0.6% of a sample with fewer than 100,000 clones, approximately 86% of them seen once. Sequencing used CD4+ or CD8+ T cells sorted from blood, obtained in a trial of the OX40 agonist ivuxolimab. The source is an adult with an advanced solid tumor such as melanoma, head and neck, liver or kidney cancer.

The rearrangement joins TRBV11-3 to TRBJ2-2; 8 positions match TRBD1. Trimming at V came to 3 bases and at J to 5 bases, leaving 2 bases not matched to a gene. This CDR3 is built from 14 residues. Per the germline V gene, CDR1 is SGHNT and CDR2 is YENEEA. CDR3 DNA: TGTGCCAGCAGCTTGGGACAGGCGACCGGGGAGCTGTTTTTT. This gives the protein CASSLGQATGELFF.

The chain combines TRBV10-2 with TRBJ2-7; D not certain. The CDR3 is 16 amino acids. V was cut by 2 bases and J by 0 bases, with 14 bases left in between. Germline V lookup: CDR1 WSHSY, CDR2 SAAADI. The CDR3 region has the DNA TGCGCCAGCAGTGAGACTGGGGTTCCCAGCTCCTACGAGCAGTACTTC. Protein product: CASSETGVPSSYEQYF.

The CDR3 is CASSYSISRNEQFF. CDR3 coding DNA: TGTGCCAGCAGTTACTCCATCTCCCGCAATGAGCAGTTCTTC. This chain joins TRBV6-6 and TRBJ2-1; D unresolved. In germline, CDR1 is MNHNY, CDR2 SVGAGI (reference sequence). Trimming removed 0 bases from V and 6 bases from J, with 9 bases in between. The length of the CDR3 is 14 residues.

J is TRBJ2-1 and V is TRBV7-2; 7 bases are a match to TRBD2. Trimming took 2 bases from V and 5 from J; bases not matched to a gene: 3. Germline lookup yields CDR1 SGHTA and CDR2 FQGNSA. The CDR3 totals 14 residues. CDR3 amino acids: CASSLTLANNEQFF. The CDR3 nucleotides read TGTGCCAGCAGCTTAACACTAGCGAACAATGAGCAGTTCTTC.

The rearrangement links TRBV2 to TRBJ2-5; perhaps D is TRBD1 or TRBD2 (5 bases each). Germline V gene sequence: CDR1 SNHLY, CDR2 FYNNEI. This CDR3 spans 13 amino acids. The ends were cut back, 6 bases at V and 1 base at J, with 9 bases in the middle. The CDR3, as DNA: TGTGCCAGCAGGGGGACCGCCCAAGAGACCCAGTACTTC. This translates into CASRGTAQETQYF.

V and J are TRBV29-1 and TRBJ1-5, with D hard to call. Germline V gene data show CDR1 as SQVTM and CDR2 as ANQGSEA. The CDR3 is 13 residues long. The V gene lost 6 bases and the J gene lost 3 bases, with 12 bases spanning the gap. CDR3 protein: CSVIRQPNQPQHF. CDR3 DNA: TGCAGCGTGATCCGGCAGCCCAATCAGCCCCAGCATTTT.

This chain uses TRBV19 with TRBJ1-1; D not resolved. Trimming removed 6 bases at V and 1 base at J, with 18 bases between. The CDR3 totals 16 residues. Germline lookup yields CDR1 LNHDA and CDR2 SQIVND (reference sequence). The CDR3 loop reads CASRPEPWMGNTEAFF. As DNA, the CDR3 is TGTGCCAGTAGACCCGAGCCTTGGATGGGGAACACTGAAGCTTTCTTT. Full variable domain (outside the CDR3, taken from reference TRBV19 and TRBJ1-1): DGGITQSPKYLFRKEGQNVTLSCEQNLNHDAMYWYRQDPGQGLRLIYYSQIVNDFQKGDIAEGYSVSREKKESFPLTVTSAQKNPTAFYLCASRPEPWMGNTEAFFGQGTRLTVV.

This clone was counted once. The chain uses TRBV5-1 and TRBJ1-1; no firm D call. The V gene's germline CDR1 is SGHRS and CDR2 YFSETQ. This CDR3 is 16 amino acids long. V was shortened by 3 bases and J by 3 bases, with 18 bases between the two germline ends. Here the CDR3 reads CASSSHLPPGDTEAFF. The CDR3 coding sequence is TGCGCCAGCAGCTCCCACTTGCCCCCGGGAGACACTGAAGCTTTCTTT.

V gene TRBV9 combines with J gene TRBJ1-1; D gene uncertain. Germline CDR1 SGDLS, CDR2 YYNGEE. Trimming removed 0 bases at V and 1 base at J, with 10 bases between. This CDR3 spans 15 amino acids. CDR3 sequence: CASSVAGNSNTEAFF. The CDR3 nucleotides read TGTGCCAGCAGCGTAGCGGGAAATTCGAACACTGAAGCTTTCTTT. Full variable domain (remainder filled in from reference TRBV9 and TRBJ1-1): DSGVTQTPKHLITATGQRVTLRCSPRSGDLSVYWYQQSLDQGLQFLIQYYNGEERAKGNILERFSAQQFPDLHSELNLSSLELGDSALYFCASSVAGNSNTEAFFGQGTRLTVV.

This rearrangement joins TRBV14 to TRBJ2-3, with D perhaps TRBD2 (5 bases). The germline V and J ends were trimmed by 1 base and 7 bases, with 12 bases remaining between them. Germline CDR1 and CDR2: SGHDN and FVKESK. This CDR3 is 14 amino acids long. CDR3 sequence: CASSQVRSGYTQYF. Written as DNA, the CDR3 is TGTGCCAGCAGCCAAGTTAGGAGCGGCTATACGCAGTATTTT.

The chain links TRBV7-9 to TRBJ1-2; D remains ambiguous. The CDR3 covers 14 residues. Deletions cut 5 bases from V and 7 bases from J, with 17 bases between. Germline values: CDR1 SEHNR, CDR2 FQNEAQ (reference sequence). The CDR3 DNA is TGTGCCAGCAGCCAAAGCGGGGATTCAGGTGGCTACACCTTC. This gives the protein CASSQSGDSGGYTF.

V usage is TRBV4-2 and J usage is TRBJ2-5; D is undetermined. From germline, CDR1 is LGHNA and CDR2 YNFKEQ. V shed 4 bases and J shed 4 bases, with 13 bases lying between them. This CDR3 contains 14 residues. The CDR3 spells CASSLTFMGETQYF. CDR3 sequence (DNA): TGTGCCAGCAGCCTAACTTTCATGGGAGAGACCCAGTACTTC.

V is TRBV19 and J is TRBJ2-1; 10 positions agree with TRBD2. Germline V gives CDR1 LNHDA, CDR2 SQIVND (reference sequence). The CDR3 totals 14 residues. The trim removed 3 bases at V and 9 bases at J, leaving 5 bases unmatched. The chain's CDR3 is CASSMEIAGGEQFF. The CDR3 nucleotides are TGTGCCAGTAGTATGGAAATAGCGGGGGGTGAGCAGTTCTTC.

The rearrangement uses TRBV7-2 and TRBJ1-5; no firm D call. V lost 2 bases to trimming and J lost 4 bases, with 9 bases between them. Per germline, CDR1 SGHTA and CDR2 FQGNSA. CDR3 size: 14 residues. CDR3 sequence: CASSLWDPNQPQHF. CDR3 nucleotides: TGTGCCAGCAGCTTATGGGATCCGAATCAGCCCCAGCATTTT.